This TCR beta chain was profiled in a study of response to subunit inactivated influenza vaccine. The CDR3 loop spans 12 amino acids. V lost 8 bases, J lost 4 bases, and 5 bases stayed unmatched. CDR1 is LGHDT and CDR2 is YNNKEL in the germline V gene (reference sequence). A single record per CDR3 protein comes from TCRdb applying MiXCR to the RT-PCR reads. The data contain 800,000 to 1,000,000 distinct CDR3 sequences, 21% of them singletons. The chain couples TRBV3-1 to TRBJ2-7, with TRBD2 identical over 7 bases. This material consisted of PBMCs from blood, taken 4 to 6 days after vaccination. The receptor was isolated from a man over 45 who received an inactivated influenza vaccine. The CDR3, as DNA: TGTGCCAGCGAAGGACTAGGGTACGAGCAGTACTTC. Protein sequence: CASEGLGYEQYF.